The 20 T cell receptor beta chains listed next were all sequenced from one sample in a study of blood T cell repertoires in COVID-19. Libraries were prepared by immunoSEQ multiplex PCR; TCRdb keeps only in-frame clonotypes and omits some of them. The profile shows 15,000 to 20,000 clones, around 90% of them singletons. The sequencing sample was made of peripheral blood. The receptors were gathered from a human donor in a cohort sampled during active COVID-19.

This clone came up a few times. The rearrangement uses TRBV4-3 and TRBJ2-1; 8 bases match TRBD2. V lost 0 bases to trimming and J lost 3 bases; unmatched junction nucleotides: 7. CDR3 length: 17 residues. Germline V gene sequence: CDR1 LGHNA, CDR2 YSLEER. The CDR3 nucleotides read TGCGCCAGCAGCCAAGATTGGGCGGGGGGAGGCTACAATGAGCAGTTCTTC. Amino acids: CASSQDWAGGGYNEQFF.

The chain recombines TRBV5-8 with TRBJ2-6; 7 bases are a match to TRBD1. Germline CDR1 SGHTS, CDR2 YDEGEE. This CDR3 comprises 15 residues. The ends lost 4 bases at V and 4 bases at J; junction bases unmatched: 5. The CDR3 protein is CASSAQGTGANVLTF. CDR3 nucleotide sequence: TGTGCCAGCAGCGCACAGGGGACCGGGGCCAACGTCCTGACTTTC.

The V and J genes are TRBV5-4 and TRBJ2-3; TRBD2 matches 10 bases. This CDR3 region has 14 residues. Trimming took 1 base from V and 4 from J; bases not matched to a gene: 0. Germline assignment: CDR1 SGHNT and CDR2 YYREEE (reference sequence). The CDR3 DNA reads TGTGCCAGCAGCTTGAGCGGGGGGGCAGATACGCAGTATTTT. Translated: CASSLSGGADTQYF.

Here the CDR3 DNA reads TGTGCCAGCAGCAAGGGACAGATGGATTCACCCCTCCACTTT. Translated: CASSKGQMDSPLHF. This chain uses TRBV9 with TRBJ1-6; TRBD1 agrees at 7 bases. CDR3 size: 14 residues. Germline assignment: CDR1 SGDLS and CDR2 YYNGEE. V trimming: 4 bases; J trimming: 8 bases; junction bases outside the gene matches: 6. Together with reference TRBV9 and TRBJ1-6, the CDR3 gives the full variable domain: DSGVTQTPKHLITATGQRVTLRCSPRSGDLSVYWYQQSLDQGLQFLIQYYNGEERAKGNILERFSAQQFPDLHSELNLSSLELGDSALYFCASSKGQMDSPLHFGNGTRLTVT.

The V gene is TRBV9, the J gene TRBJ2-3; 9 bases are a match to TRBD1. CDR1 SGDLS and CDR2 YYNGEE come from the germline V gene. The ends lost 3 bases at V and 10 bases at J; junction bases unmatched: 3. This CDR3 spans 12 amino acids. The CDR3, as DNA: TGTGCCAGCAGCGCGGGGGACAGGGCGCAGTATTTT. Its translation: CASSAGDRAQYF.

The chain combines TRBV5-4 with TRBJ2-2, with D possibly being TRBD2 (5 bases). The CDR3 covers 14 residues. CDR1 and CDR2 from the germline V gene are SGHNT and YYREEE (reference sequence). The V end lost 0 bases, the J end lost 6 bases, and 9 bases lay between the germline ends. The CDR3: CASSLAGWAGELFF. The CDR3 coding sequence is TGTGCCAGCAGCTTGGCGGGGTGGGCCGGGGAGCTGTTTTTT.

This chain connects TRBV5-1 to TRBJ2-7, with 7 bases aligning to TRBD1. Germline assignment: CDR1 SGHRS and CDR2 YFSETQ. Losses at the gene ends were 2 bases for V and 6 bases for J; bases not matched to a gene: 8. There are 14 residues in the CDR3. The CDR3 coding sequence is TGCGCCAGCAGCTTCACAGGGGATAGGGTCGAGCAGTACTTC. Protein product: CASSFTGDRVEQYF.

There are a few counts of this clone. The chain combines TRBV19 with TRBJ1-5; D uncertain. Trimming removed 3 bases at V and 2 bases at J, with 11 bases between. This CDR3 comprises 15 residues. Looked up from germline, CDR1 is LNHDA and CDR2 is SQIVND (reference sequence). CDR3 sequence (DNA): TGTGCCAGTAGTATTTTCCCGGGTGGCAATCAGCCCCAGCATTTT. Amino acids: CASSIFPGGNQPQHF.

The V call is TRBV6-1, the J call TRBJ1-1; D may be TRBD1 (6 bases). This CDR3 spans 13 amino acids. Germline CDR1 MNHNS, CDR2 SASEGT. The V end was cut by 6 bases, the J end by 7 bases, with 15 bases between. The CDR3 spells CASSRGGGLEAFF. The CDR3 DNA reads TGTGCCAGCAGCCGCGGTGGGGGCCTTGAAGCTTTCTTT.

The gene calls are TRBV5-6 and TRBJ2-5, with D perhaps TRBD1 (6 bases). The CDR3 consists of 13 residues. Germline V gene sequence: CDR1 SGHDT, CDR2 YYEEEE. Trimming left V 3 bases short and J 4 bases short, with 10 bases between. CDR3 sequence: CASSWGQGETQYF. Here the CDR3 DNA reads TGTGCCAGCAGCTGGGGGCAGGGAGAGACCCAGTACTTC.

This chain uses TRBV6-5 with TRBJ1-4; 8 bases are shared with TRBD1. Unmatched junction bases numbered 4, after V lost 10 bases and J lost 3 bases. Germline values: CDR1 MNHEY, CDR2 SVGAGI. The CDR3 length is 13 residues. Written as DNA, the CDR3 is TGTGCCACTGAGGGACAGGCTAATGAAAAACTGTTTTTT. Amino acid sequence: CATEGQANEKLFF.

This clone was detected once. The chain joins TRBV6-4 to TRBJ2-1; 9 nucleotides agree with TRBD1. Germline assignment: CDR1 MRHNA and CDR2 SNTAGT. The trim removed 10 bases at V and 7 bases at J, leaving 8 bases unmatched. The CDR3 consists of 13 residues. The CDR3 nucleotides read TGTGCCACCGGGGACAGGGTGTCTAATGAGCAGTTCTTC. This sequence encodes CATGDRVSNEQFF.

The V call is TRBV21-1, the J call TRBJ1-3; the tabulated D call, TRBD1, remains unverified against the DNA. TRBV21-1 corresponds to a pseudogene. This CDR3 has 15 residues. CDR3 amino acids: CASSTRTGNGNTIYF. CDR3 coding DNA: TGTGCCAGCAGCACCCGGACAGGGAACGGAAACACCATATATTTT.

J is TRBJ1-6 and V is TRBV2; no clear D. This CDR3 spans 11 amino acids. CDR1 SNHLY and CDR2 FYNNEI come from the germline V gene. Trimming pared 7 bases from V and 17 bases from J, leaving 15 bases between. The CDR3 loop is CASNVRERVHF. The CDR3, as DNA: TGTGCCAGCAACGTCCGGGAGAGGGTCCACTTT.

The table lists this clone with a count of one. This chain joins TRBV11-2 and TRBJ1-1, with 10 bases that match TRBD1. The germline V gene has CDR1 SGHAT and CDR2 FQNNGV. The CDR3 sequence is 15 residues long. With 5 bases clipped from V and 5 bases from J, the junction kept 8 bases outside the gene matches. The CDR3 is CASSLLADRGTEAFF. Written as DNA, the CDR3 is TGTGCCAGCAGCCTGCTGGCGGACAGGGGGACTGAAGCTTTCTTT. Full variable domain (rest looked up from reference TRBV11-2 and TRBJ1-1): EAGVAQSPRYKIIEKRQSVAFWCNPISGHATLYWYQQILGQGPKLLIQFQNNGVVDDSQLPKDRFSAERLKGVDSTLKIQPAKLEDSAVYLCASSLLADRGTEAFFGQGTRLTVV.

The chain joins TRBV11-2 to TRBJ2-7, with 10 bases aligning to TRBD1. Germline-derived CDR1 and CDR2 are SGHAT and FQNNGV. The length of the CDR3 is 14 residues. With 3 bases clipped from V and 4 bases from J, the junction kept 3 bases outside the gene matches. The CDR3 DNA reads as TGTGCCAGCAGCTTGGACAGGGGGTTATACGAGCAGTACTTC. Translated, it gives CASSLDRGLYEQYF.

This chain uses TRBV4-2 with TRBJ2-3; D is unresolved. The CDR3 runs 16 residues. Trimming cost V 1 base and J 1 base, with 12 bases left between them. Germline CDR1 is LGHNA and CDR2 is YNFKEQ. The CDR3 sequence is CASSQVAEMGTDTQYF. CDR3 nucleotide sequence: TGTGCCAGCAGCCAAGTTGCGGAGATGGGCACAGATACGCAGTATTTT.

The V call is TRBV18, the J call TRBJ2-5, with unresolved D. The CDR3 sequence is 15 residues long. Germline V gene data show CDR1 as KGHSH and CDR2 as LQKENI. Trimming removed 6 bases at V and 5 bases at J, with 19 bases between. The CDR3 sequence: CASSPLAVTLETQYF. The CDR3 DNA is TGTGCCAGCTCCCCCTTGGCAGTAACGCTCGAGACCCAGTACTTC.

The CDR3 protein is CASSATGGVLSGANVLTF. The DNA of the CDR3 is TGTGCCAGCAGCGCCACAGGGGGGGTCCTCTCTGGGGCCAACGTCCTGACTTTC. V is TRBV7-8 and J is TRBJ2-6, with TRBD1 as a possible D gene (8 bases). CDR1 SGHVS and CDR2 FQNEAQ come from the germline V gene. The CDR3 loop spans 18 amino acids. V dropped 5 bases and J dropped 0 bases, with 17 bases sitting between them.

This chain uses TRBV2 with TRBJ2-6; perhaps TRBD2 as D (6 bases). There are 17 residues in the CDR3. The germline CDR1 and CDR2 sequences are SNHLY and FYNNEI. V was clipped by 5 bases and J by 2 bases, with 16 bases between them. The CDR3 spells CASSQLRAGTGANVLTF. In nucleotides, the CDR3 is TGTGCCAGCAGTCAACTTCGGGCGGGGACTGGGGCCAACGTCCTGACTTTC.